A selection of T cell receptor beta chains follows, all from one sample in a study of T-cell reconstitution after alpha-beta-depleted transplantation in children. TCRdb reprocessed the PCR reads with MiXCR, giving one entry per CDR3 protein. The table includes 230,000 or so distinct CDR3 sequences, roughly a tenth detected once. This specimen was PBMCs from the stem cell graft donor, taken from the stem cell graft. The receptor source for this set is a human donor who donated a stem cell graft to a child with SCID. The CDR3 runs from the conserved cysteine through the conserved F or W. Each record gives: clone size, V gene, J gene, CDR3 length, D gene, CDR3 DNA, CDR3 protein. The D gene is left open where the match is weak. Clone size is stated in some rows and not others, as once, few, many or a class when expanded.

few	TRBV25-1	TRBJ2-7	15	-	TGTGCCAGCAGTAGGCGCGGATCAAGGACCTACGAGCAGTACTTC	CASSRRGSRTYEQYF
many	TRBV12-3/TRBV12-4	TRBJ1-5	17	TRBD1	TGTGCCAGCAGTTCCGGGACAGGGTCCCTTAGCAATCAGCCCCAGCATTTT	CASSSGTGSLSNQPQHF
many	TRBV5-6	TRBJ2-7	14	-	TGTGCCAGCAACCTAGCTGCTAACCCCTACGAGCAGTACTTC	CASNLAANPYEQYF
-	TRBV3-1	TRBJ2-3	15	-	TGTGCCAGCAGCCAAGAAAGCCGGAGGGCAGATACGCAGTATTTT	CASSQESRRADTQYF
many	TRBV12-3/TRBV12-4	TRBJ2-1	15	TRBD1	TGTGCCAGCAGTTCGGACAGGGGGCAATACAATGAGCAGTTCTTC	CASSSDRGQYNEQFF
many	TRBV29-1	TRBJ2-7	14	TRBD1	TGCAGCGTTGAAGAGGGACAGGGAACCTACGAGCAGTACTTC	CSVEEGQGTYEQYF
many	TRBV5-1	TRBJ2-1	16	TRBD1	TGCGCCAGCAGGGGTAAACAGGGGGCGCCCATGGATGAGCAGTTCTTC	CASRGKQGAPMDEQFF
many	TRBV7-2	TRBJ1-1	14	-	TGTGCCAGCAGCTTACAGTACGCCAACACTGAAGCTTTCTTT	CASSLQYANTEAFF
few	TRBV5-1	TRBJ2-1	15	TRBD2	TGCGCCAGCAGCACCGGGACTAGCGGCTACAATGAGCAGTTCTTC	CASSTGTSGYNEQFF
many	TRBV10-2	TRBJ2-2	14	-	TGCGCCGCCGCAACAGGGGAGGGAACCGGGGAGCTGTTTTTT	CAAATGEGTGELFF
many	TRBV24-1	TRBJ2-3	15	-	TGTGCCACCAGTGATGCAGGGGGGGGCACAGATACGCAGTATTTT	CATSDAGGGTDTQYF
many	TRBV4-1	TRBJ2-1	11	-	TGCGCCAGCAGCCAAGGAAATGAGCAGTTCTTC	CASSQGNEQFF
few	TRBV4-1	TRBJ1-5	15	-	TGCGCCAGCAGCCAATTCAGGGTGGGCAATCAGCCCCAGCATTTT	CASSQFRVGNQPQHF
many	TRBV9	TRBJ2-3	15	-	TGTGCCAGCAGCGTAGGAGATCGCGTCGCAGATACGCAGTATTTT	CASSVGDRVADTQYF
few	TRBV12-3/TRBV12-4	TRBJ2-3	15	TRBD2	TGTGCCAGCAGTTGGACTAGCGGGGCCGCAGATACGCAGTATTTT	CASSWTSGAADTQYF
many	TRBV5-1	TRBJ2-7	17	TRBD2	TGCGCCAGCAGCTTGTGGGCTAGCGGGGGCCAAAACTACGAGCAGTACTTC	CASSLWASGGQNYEQYF
few	TRBV5-6	TRBJ2-5	14	-	TGTGCCAGCAGCTTAGTCGGGGTCTCGGGGACCCAGTACTTC	CASSLVGVSGTQYF
many	TRBV5-1	TRBJ2-1	14	-	TGCGCCAGCAAAACAGGCGGGCAGTGGGATGAGCAGTTCTTC	CASKTGGQWDEQFF
few	TRBV7-2	TRBJ2-2	16	TRBD2	TGTGCCGTTAGGACTAGCGGGGGGGTGAACACCGGGGAGCTGTTTTTT	CAVRTSGGVNTGELFF
many	TRBV7-9	TRBJ1-4	14	-	TGTGCCAGCACGACAGGTGCAACTAATGAAAAACTGTTTTTT	CASTTGATNEKLFF
-	TRBV7-9	TRBJ2-3	12	-	TGTGCCAGCAGCAGTACAGGGAATACGCAGTATTTT	CASSSTGNTQYF
many	TRBV7-2	TRBJ1-1	16	TRBD1	TGTGCCAGCAGCATAGTAAGGACAGGGAGAGAGGGTGAAGCTTTCTTT	CASSIVRTGREGEAFF
many	TRBV2	TRBJ2-5	15	TRBD2	TGTGCCAGCAGTGATCGCGGGACTAGTAGTGAGACCCAGTACTTC	CASSDRGTSSETQYF
-	TRBV6-1	TRBJ1-1	15	-	TGTGCCAGCAGTGAATTCCAGTCCTTGAACACTGAAGCTTTCTTT	CASSEFQSLNTEAFF
many	TRBV9	TRBJ2-7	12	TRBD1	TGTGCCAGCAGCGGACAGGGTCTCGAGCAGTACTTC	CASSGQGLEQYF
many	TRBV7-6	TRBJ2-2	14	-	TGTGCCAGCAGCCCGGAAAGACAGACCGGGGAGCTGTTTTTT	CASSPERQTGELFF
many	TRBV20-1	TRBJ2-7	15	TRBD2	TGCAGTGCTAGACCCCAAGGACTAGAGTCCTACGAGCAGTACTTC	CSARPQGLESYEQYF
many	TRBV19	TRBJ1-5	13	TRBD1	TGTGCCACCGTAGACAGGGGTGATCAGCCCCAGCATTTT	CATVDRGDQPQHF
few	TRBV30	TRBJ2-7	13	-	TGTGCCTGGAGTGTTGGGATCGGGTACGAGCAGTACTTC	CAWSVGIGYEQYF
many	TRBV19	TRBJ2-1	14	TRBD2	TGTGCCAGTAGTCTAGCGGGGCCCCCAAATGAGCAGTTCTTC	CASSLAGPPNEQFF
many	TRBV21-1	TRBJ2-1	12	-	TGTGCCAGCAGCAAAGCCCTTCATGAGCAGTTCTTC	CASSKALHEQFF
many	TRBV5-1	TRBJ1-6	14	-	TGCGCCAGCAGCTTGGAGGGCAGGTCGGCACCCCTCCACTTT	CASSLEGRSAPLHF
once	TRBV19	TRBJ2-5	14	-	TGTGCCAGTACGAGGGGGGGCCTGGAGGAGACCCAGTACTTC	CASTRGGLEETQYF
many	TRBV7-9	TRBJ1-1	15	TRBD1	TGTGCCAGCAGCCCGGGACAGATTATGAACACTGAAGCTTTCTTT	CASSPGQIMNTEAFF
-	TRBV24-1	TRBJ2-1	16	-	TGTGCCACCAGTGCCCGGACACCGAGCTCCTACAATGAGCAGTTCTTC	CATSARTPSSYNEQFF
many	TRBV7-2	TRBJ2-3	16	TRBD1	TGTGCCAGCAGCTTGGGCGGACAGGGGGTGGCAGATACGCAGTATTTT	CASSLGGQGVADTQYF
-	TRBV5-1	TRBJ1-2	15	-	TGCGCCAGCAGCTCGCGGACAGACTCGCCCTATGGCTACACCTTC	CASSSRTDSPYGYTF
many	TRBV11-2	TRBJ2-7	13	-	TGTGCCAGCAGCTTGGACAGACTCTACGAGCAGTACTTC	CASSLDRLYEQYF
many	TRBV7-9	TRBJ2-7	13	-	TGTGCCAGCAGCCTAGATGATACCTACGAGCAGTACTTC	CASSLDDTYEQYF
many	TRBV5-1	TRBJ2-3	16	-	TGCGCCAGCAGCTTGGCCAGGTGGGGGCGAGTAGATACGCAGTATTTT	CASSLARWGRVDTQYF
many	TRBV5-1	TRBJ2-4	16	-	TGCGCCAGCAGCTTGCAGGAACTGACAGCCAAAAACATTCAGTACTTC	CASSLQELTAKNIQYF
-	TRBV5-1	TRBJ2-5	16	-	TGCGCCAGCAACACGAGAGTTTCCGGATCCGGGGAGACCCAGTACTTC	CASNTRVSGSGETQYF
many	TRBV7-2	TRBJ2-5	15	TRBD2	TGTGCCAGCAGCTCACAGCGGGGGACACAGGGGACCCAGTACTTC	CASSSQRGTQGTQYF
many	TRBV7-2	TRBJ1-1	15	-	TGTGCCAGCACCTTGGGGGGCAGGGGAGTCCCTGAAGCTTTCTTT	CASTLGGRGVPEAFF
few	TRBV20-1	TRBJ2-2	14	TRBD1	TGCAGAACTACCGGGACAGACAACACCGGGGAGCTGTTTTTT	CRTTGTDNTGELFF
many	TRBV4-1	TRBJ2-1	14	-	TGCGCCAGCAGCATCCGACACTTCTACAATGAGCAGTTCTTC	CASSIRHFYNEQFF
many	TRBV4-3	TRBJ1-1	15	-	TGCGCCAGCAGCCAGACCGACAGGAGGAACACTGAAGCTTTCTTT	CASSQTDRRNTEAFF
-	TRBV14	TRBJ2-7	14	-	TGTGCCAGCAGCTTCGCCGGGGTGGGGGGCGAGCAGTACTTC	CASSFAGVGGEQYF
once	TRBV7-2	TRBJ1-2	12	TRBD1	TGTGCCAGCAGCTGGGACAGCTATGGCGACACCTTC	CASSWDSYGDTF
many	TRBV6-5	TRBJ1-1	13	-	TGTGCCAGCAGTTACGCGAGGGTCGCTTTAGCTTTCTTT	CASSYARVALAFF
many	TRBV20-1	TRBJ2-1	13	-	TGCAGTGCGTCTAGCGTCGGGGACAATGAGCAGTTCTTC	CSASSVGDNEQFF
many	TRBV7-8	TRBJ2-4	13	-	TGTGCCAGCAGCTTAGGTGGCCCCAACATTCAGTACTTC	CASSLGGPNIQYF
many	TRBV29-1	TRBJ1-2	15	-	TGCAGCGTTGAAGGTGGGGACGGCTCCAACTATGGCTACACCTTC	CSVEGGDGSNYGYTF
-	TRBV20-1	TRBJ1-2	10	-	TGCAGGGGGGGACCCTATGGCTACACCTTC	CRGGPYGYTF
many	TRBV5-1	TRBJ1-6	16	-	TGCGCCAGCAGCTTGGATTATAAGGGATCGGGGTCACCCCTCCACTTT	CASSLDYKGSGSPLHF
many	TRBV5-1	TRBJ2-7	12	-	TGCGCCAGCAGCTTGGACGGATTCGAGCAGTACTTC	CASSLDGFEQYF
many	TRBV10-3	TRBJ2-1	17	TRBD1	TGTGCCATCAGTCGCCGACCGGGACAGGGCGCAGACAATGAGCAGTTCTTC	CAISRRPGQGADNEQFF
many	TRBV2	TRBJ1-1	14	TRBD1	TGTGCCAGCAGTGGGACAGGGCGTCGAACTGAAGCTTTCTTT	CASSGTGRRTEAFF